This TCR beta chain came from a study of cytomegalovirus exposure and HLA in healthy donors. Study results and limitations: Specific recognition of CMV antigens was confirmed in vitro for a few chains (all CMV-associated). The authors listed 150 to 200 TCR beta chains as cytomegalovirus-associated.

V was cut by 0 bases and J by 9 bases, with 13 bases left in between. The CDR3 spans 14 residues. In germline, CDR1 is SGHKS, CDR2 YYEKEE (reference sequence). Clones were sequenced by immunoSEQ multiplex PCR, and TCRdb holds only the in-frame ones, with some missing. The sample yields about 110,000 clones, approximately 96% seen once. Comments on this clone: What it binds is unknown.

The sequence was collected from a woman between 18 and 29 years old in good health and CMV-seronegative. The chain combines TRBV5-5 with TRBJ2-1, with a weak D call TRBD1 (5 bases). Sequenced: PBMCs. The CDR3, as DNA: TGTGCCAGCAGCTTGGGATGGGGCGCGGCTGAGCAGTTCTTC. It codes for CASSLGWGAAEQFF.